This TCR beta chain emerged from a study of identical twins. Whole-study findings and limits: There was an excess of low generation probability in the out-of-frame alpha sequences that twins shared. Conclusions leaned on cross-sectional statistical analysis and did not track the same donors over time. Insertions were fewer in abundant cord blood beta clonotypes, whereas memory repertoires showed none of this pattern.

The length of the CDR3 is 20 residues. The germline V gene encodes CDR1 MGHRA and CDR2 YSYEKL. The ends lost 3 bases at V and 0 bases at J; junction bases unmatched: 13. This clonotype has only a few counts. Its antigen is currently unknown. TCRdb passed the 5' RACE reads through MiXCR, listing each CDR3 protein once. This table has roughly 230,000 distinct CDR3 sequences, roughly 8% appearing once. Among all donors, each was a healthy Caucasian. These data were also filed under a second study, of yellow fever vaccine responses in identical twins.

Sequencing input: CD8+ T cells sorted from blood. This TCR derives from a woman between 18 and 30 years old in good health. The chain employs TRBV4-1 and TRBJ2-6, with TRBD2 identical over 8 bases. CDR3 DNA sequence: TGCGCCAGCAGCCAGGAGGACGTTCTAGCGGGTTTCTCTGGGGCCAACGTCCTGACTTTC. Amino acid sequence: CASSQEDVLAGFSGANVLTF.